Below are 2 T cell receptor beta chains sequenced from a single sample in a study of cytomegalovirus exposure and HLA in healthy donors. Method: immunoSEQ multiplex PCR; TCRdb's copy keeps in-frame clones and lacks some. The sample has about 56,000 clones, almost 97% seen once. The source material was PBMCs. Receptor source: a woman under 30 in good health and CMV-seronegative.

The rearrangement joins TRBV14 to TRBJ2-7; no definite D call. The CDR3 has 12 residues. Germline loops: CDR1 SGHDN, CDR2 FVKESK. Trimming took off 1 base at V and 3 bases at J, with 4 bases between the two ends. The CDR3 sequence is CASSQALYEQYF. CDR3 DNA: TGTGCCAGCAGCCAAGCCCTCTACGAGCAGTACTTC. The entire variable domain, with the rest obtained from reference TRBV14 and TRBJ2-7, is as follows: EAGVTQFPSHSVIEKGQTVTLRCDPISGHDNLYWYRRVMGKEIKFLLHFVKESKQDESGMPNNRFLAERTGGTYSTLKVQPAELEDSGVYFCASSQALYEQYFGPGTRLTVT.

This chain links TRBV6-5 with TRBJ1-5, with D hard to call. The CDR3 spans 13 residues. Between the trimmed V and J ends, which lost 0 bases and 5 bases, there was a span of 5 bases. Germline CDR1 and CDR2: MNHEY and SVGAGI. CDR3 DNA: TGTGCCAGCAGTTACTCGGCGGATCAGCCCCAGCATTTT. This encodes CASSYSADQPQHF.